The source of this TCR beta chain is a study of OX40 agonist ivuxolimab in advanced cancers. In its sample, this clone was seen once. TCRdb keeps only in-frame clones here, not all; method: immunoSEQ multiplex PCR. Among around 56,000 clones, about four fifths were seen once, and the ten largest hold 4% to 5.5%. The clonotype was recovered from an adult with an advanced solid tumor such as melanoma, head and neck, liver or kidney cancer. The starting material was CD4+ or CD8+ T cells sorted from blood, obtained in a trial of the OX40 agonist ivuxolimab.

CDR3 sequence reads: CASELSRGFTGELFF. The CDR3 DNA reads as TGTGCCAGCGAACTCTCCAGGGGGTTCACCGGGGAGCTGTTTTTT. The rearrangement joins TRBV2 to TRBJ2-2; 7 bases match TRBD1. Trimming at V came to 8 bases and at J to 4 bases, leaving 10 bases not matched to a gene. CDR3 length: 15 residues. Germline V gene lookup returns CDR1 SNHLY and CDR2 FYNNEI.